This TCR beta chain originates from a study of shared clonotypes between healthy human individuals. General study findings and limits: What limited the represented genetic and exposure-history diversity was the small number of donors.

V lost 6 bases and J lost 2, with 14 bases in between. The germline CDR1 and CDR2 sequences are ENHRY and SYGVKD. This CDR3 has 15 amino acids. Worth noting for this clone: Its antigen is undetermined.

Clones were read by immunoSEQ multiplex PCR, and TCRdb kept only the in-frame ones, dropping some. The sample records roughly 500,000 clones, less than 80% being singletons. The sequenced material came from PBMCs. The chain employs TRBV10-3 and TRBJ2-1, with D maybe TRBD2 (6 bases). This clonotype was obtained from a woman between 35 and 50 years old in good health. Some clones in this sample may be carry-over from other donors' samples. The CDR3 protein is CAISDRDLAYNEQFF. The CDR3 DNA reads as TGTGCCATCAGCGACCGGGACTTAGCCTACAATGAGCAGTTCTTC.